These 10 T cell receptor beta chains share one sample of origin, sequenced in a study of OX40 agonist ivuxolimab in advanced cancers. TCRdb's copy holds only in-frame clones and misses some; the assay was immunoSEQ multiplex PCR. The repertoire has tens of thousands of clones, roughly 84% of them found once; the top ten carry 2.5% to 3.5%. Sequenced here: CD4+ or CD8+ T cells sorted from blood, sampled in a trial of the OX40 agonist ivuxolimab. These receptors all come from an adult with an advanced solid tumor such as melanoma, head and neck, liver or kidney cancer.

This sequence joins TRBV19 and TRBJ2-2; TRBD1 agrees at 9 bases. The CDR3 consists of 18 residues. V shed 5 bases, J shed 2 bases, and the junction held 12 bases outside the gene matches. The V gene's germline CDR1 is LNHDA and CDR2 SQIVND (reference sequence). As DNA, the CDR3 is TGTGCCAGTAGTGGGGAAGGGACAGGGTTCCGCAACACCGGGGAGCTGTTTTTT. This codes for CASSGEGTGFRNTGELFF.

The chain links TRBV11-1 to TRBJ1-2, with 11 bases aligning to TRBD1. CDR3 length equals 16 residues. V shed 5 bases and J 3 bases; nucleotides not matched to a gene: 8. The germline V gene encodes CDR1 SGHAT and CDR2 FQDESV (reference sequence). CDR3 protein: CASSGQPGQGDYGYTF. The DNA of the CDR3 is TGTGCCAGCAGCGGACAGCCGGGACAGGGGGACTATGGCTACACCTTC.

The chain links TRBV4-1 to TRBJ2-5; either TRBD1 or TRBD2 may fit D (6 bases each). V was shortened by 4 bases and J by 3 bases, with 12 bases between the two germline ends. CDR3 length equals 14 residues. Per germline, CDR1 MGHRA and CDR2 YSYEKL. The CDR3 loop is CASSPGGGKETQYF. For the CDR3, the DNA is TGCGCCAGCAGCCCCGGAGGGGGGAAAGAGACCCAGTACTTC.

The genes are TRBV6-1 and TRBJ1-2; D perhaps matches TRBD1 (5 bases). V gave up 5 bases and J gave up 4 bases, with 14 bases separating them. CDR3 length: 14 amino acids. The germline CDR1 and CDR2 sequences are MNHNS and SASEGT. CDR3 coding DNA: TGTGCCAGCAGTCCCGGTGGGGACCCCTATGGCTACACCTTC. This encodes CASSPGGDPYGYTF.

In its sample, this clone was seen a few times. The chain recombines TRBV4-1 with TRBJ1-3; D is uncertain. There are 17 residues in the CDR3. The V end was cut by 4 bases, the J end by 0 bases, with 16 bases between. Looked up from germline, CDR1 is MGHRA and CDR2 is YSYEKL. As DNA, the CDR3 is TGCGCCAGCAGCCGAGCCGGAGTGGTGCTCTCTGGAAACACCATATATTTT. Translation: CASSRAGVVLSGNTIYF.

This chain connects TRBV28 to TRBJ2-7; 9 positions agree with TRBD1. V lost 6 bases and J lost 3; bases outside the gene matches: 9. The CDR3 length is 15 residues. The germline V gene has CDR1 MDHEN and CDR2 SYDVKM. CDR3 in DNA: TGTGCCAGCAGGGAACCCGGGACAGGGCACTACGAGCAGTACTTC. Residues: CASREPGTGHYEQYF.

The chain carries TRBV2 and TRBJ2-3; a possible D gene is TRBD2 (5 bases). The V gene's germline CDR1 is SNHLY and CDR2 FYNNEI. V shed 5 bases and J shed 6 bases, with 18 bases lying between them. The CDR3 has 15 residues. In DNA, the CDR3 is TGTGCCAGCAGTCCGGCGGGTTCGATCCCGGATACGCAGTATTTT. Translating gives CASSPAGSIPDTQYF.

The chain is built from TRBV9 and TRBJ2-7; the match to TRBD1 covers 10 bases. Per germline, CDR1 SGDLS and CDR2 YYNGEE. CDR3 length equals 15 residues. Unmatched junction bases numbered 7, after V lost 5 bases and J lost 2 bases. The CDR3 sequence: CASSTGQGVPYEQYF. The CDR3 DNA reads as TGTGCCAGCAGTACCGGACAGGGGGTGCCCTACGAGCAGTACTTC. Using reference TRBV9 and TRBJ2-7 for the parts outside the CDR3, the full variable domain is DSGVTQTPKHLITATGQRVTLRCSPRSGDLSVYWYQQSLDQGLQFLIQYYNGEERAKGNILERFSAQQFPDLHSELNLSSLELGDSALYFCASSTGQGVPYEQYFGPGTRLTVT.

This chain links TRBV5-6 with TRBJ2-3; TRBD1 aligns across 8 bases. V was pared by 0 bases and J by 5 bases, with 5 bases of the junction left unmatched. Germline V gives CDR1 SGHDT, CDR2 YYEEEE. The CDR3 extends over 15 amino acids. The DNA of the CDR3 is TGTGCCAGCAGCTTGGGGCAGGGGGCGGGAGATACGCAGTATTTT. It yields the protein CASSLGQGAGDTQYF.

This clone was found once. V gene TRBV6-6 combines with J gene TRBJ1-2; D uncertain. Germline V CDR1 and CDR2: MNHNY, SVGAGI (reference sequence). CDR3 length equals 12 residues. V was pared by 6 bases and J by 6 bases, with 11 bases between. This CDR3 reads CASSPGINGYTF. The CDR3 coding sequence is TGTGCCAGCAGCCCAGGTATCAATGGCTACACCTTC.